These 24 T cell receptor beta chains share one sample of origin, sequenced in a study of STAT5B mutations in CD4+ large granular lymphocyte leukemia. The method was immunoSEQ multiplex PCR; TCRdb's version includes in-frame clones alone and lacks a portion of them. The data contain about 35,000 clones, more than 75% of them singletons. Sequenced: CD4+ T cells from blood buffy coats. The receptors stem from a human donor in good health.

The chain carries TRBV5-4 and TRBJ1-4; possible D gene TRBD1, 5 bases. V was shortened by 1 base and J by 8 bases, with 15 bases between the two germline ends. The CDR3 is 15 amino acids. CDR1 and CDR2 from the germline V gene are SGHNT and YYREEE (reference sequence). The CDR3 sequence: CASSLPNDSGEKLFF. The CDR3 region has the DNA TGTGCCAGCAGCTTGCCGAACGACAGCGGGGAAAAACTGTTTTTT.

The rearrangement uses TRBV18 and TRBJ1-4, with D tentatively TRBD1 (5 bases). The CDR3 has 14 amino acids. Trimming took off 2 bases at V and 6 bases at J, with 10 bases between the two ends. Germline CDR1 is KGHSH and CDR2 is LQKENI. In DNA form, the CDR3 reads TGTGCCAGCTCACCAGGAGGGGTCCATGAAAAACTGTTTTTT. It translates to CASSPGGVHEKLFF.

This chain connects TRBV2 to TRBJ2-3, with 12 positions matching TRBD2. With V trimmed by 6 bases and J by 5 bases, 6 bases remained unmatched. The CDR3 runs to 15 residues. Germline V gene sequence: CDR1 SNHLY, CDR2 FYNNEI. The CDR3, as DNA: TGTGCCAGCAGAGCTAGCGGGGGGGCTTTAGATACGCAGTATTTT. Translation: CASRASGGALDTQYF.

V is TRBV4-1 and J is TRBJ2-7; 7 nucleotides agree with TRBD1. Germline-derived CDR1 and CDR2 are MGHRA and YSYEKL. CDR3 length: 15 amino acids. Germline trimming cut 3 bases from V and 2 bases from J; bases unmatched to any gene: 7. Here the CDR3 reads CASSQPTGKAYEQYF. The CDR3 DNA reads TGCGCCAGCAGCCAGCCGACAGGGAAGGCCTACGAGCAGTACTTC.

V is TRBV6-5 and J is TRBJ2-1, with D perhaps TRBD2 (6 bases). CDR1 MNHEY and CDR2 SVGAGI come from the germline V gene. The length of the CDR3 is 15 residues. Trimming shortened V by 11 bases and J by 3 bases, and 20 bases separated the two germline ends. In DNA form, the CDR3 reads TGTGCCTCAAAGGGTGGGGGGAGAGACTACAATGAGCAGTTCTTC. It translates to CASKGGGRDYNEQFF.

V and J are TRBV6-1 and TRBJ1-2; TRBD1 agrees at 9 bases. V lost 4 bases and J lost 6; bases outside the gene matches: 6. CDR1 is MNHNS, CDR2 SASEGT, per germline. The CDR3 has 14 residues. CDR3 sequence (DNA): TGTGCCAGCAGTGCCCGGGACAGGGACCATGGCTACACCTTC. Translated, it gives CASSARDRDHGYTF.

The chain has TRBV11-2 and TRBJ1-1, with D possibly TRBD1 on 5 matching bases. Trimming left V 6 bases short and J 3 bases short, with 14 bases between. The germline V gene encodes CDR1 SGHAT and CDR2 FQNNGV. This CDR3 is 14 amino acids long. The DNA for the CDR3 is TGTGCCAGCAGGCTCCGGGCGGGGGACACTGAAGCTTTCTTT. Encoded protein: CASRLRAGDTEAFF.

The chain uses TRBV11-2 and TRBJ2-5; no firm D call. This CDR3 comprises 13 residues. Germline V gives CDR1 SGHAT, CDR2 FQNNGV. Deletions cut 5 bases from V and 0 bases from J, with 7 bases between. The CDR3 DNA is TGTGCCAGCAGCGCGCAGTACCAAGAGACCCAGTACTTC. Protein product: CASSAQYQETQYF.

This chain connects TRBV7-9 to TRBJ2-5; 8 nucleotides agree with TRBD2. Per germline, CDR1 SEHNR and CDR2 FQNEAQ (reference sequence). This CDR3 comprises 16 residues. After removal of 7 bases from V and 5 bases from J, the junction contained 15 bases not matched to a gene. The CDR3 nucleotides read TGTGCCAGCACCGCGAGCGGGAGCGAGGTCGGGGAGACCCAGTACTTC. Protein product: CASTASGSEVGETQYF.

This clone was detected a few times. J is TRBJ1-2 and V is TRBV30; D remains unclear. Germline CDR1 GTSNPN, CDR2 SVGIG (reference sequence). Trimming removed 2 bases from V and 0 bases from J, with 10 bases in between. The CDR3 covers 14 residues. The DNA of the CDR3 is TGTGCCTGGAGTACCCCCCTGACTAACTATGGCTACACCTTC. This sequence encodes CAWSTPLTNYGYTF.

The J gene is TRBJ2-1, the V gene TRBV2; D gene uncertain. The CDR3 is made up of 15 amino acids. Germline CDR1 is SNHLY and CDR2 is FYNNEI. V dropped 6 bases and J dropped 0 bases, with 12 bases sitting between them. The CDR3 reads CASSLSLSSYNEQFF. DNA for the CDR3: TGTGCCAGCAGCCTCAGCCTTAGCTCCTACAATGAGCAGTTCTTC.

This chain uses TRBV27 with TRBJ2-1; 11 nucleotides match TRBD2. The CDR3 loop spans 17 amino acids. Losses at the gene ends were 3 bases for V and 8 bases for J; bases not matched to a gene: 12. CDR1 and CDR2 from the germline V gene are MNHEY and SMNVEV (reference sequence). The CDR3 nucleotides are TGTGCCAGCAGTTTCGGATCTGGCACTAGCGGGAGTTATGAGCAGTTCTTC. Amino acids: CASSFGSGTSGSYEQFF.

The chain joins TRBV7-9 to TRBJ2-6, with D possibly TRBD1 on 5 matching bases. V lost 2 bases to trimming and J lost 2 bases, with 7 bases between them. Per germline, CDR1 SEHNR and CDR2 FQNEAQ (reference sequence). The CDR3 contains 15 residues. CDR3: CASSLQGAGANVLTF. CDR3 nucleotide sequence: TGTGCCAGCAGCTTACAGGGCGCTGGGGCCAACGTCCTGACTTTC.

This sequence joins TRBV10-2 and TRBJ2-5; D is unresolved. The end of the DNA fits TRBJ2-7 better, so the J call may be wrong. Looked up from germline, CDR1 is WSHSY and CDR2 is SAAADI. The CDR3 sequence is 12 residues long. CDR3 DNA sequence: TGCGCCAGCAGTGTTGCCGGGTACGAGCAGTACTTC. This translates into CASSVAGYEQYF.

J is TRBJ1-1 and V is TRBV6-4; no definite D call. Germline values: CDR1 MRHNA, CDR2 SNTAGT. This CDR3 comprises 10 residues. V gave up 8 bases and J gave up 4 bases, with 5 bases separating them. The CDR3 nucleotides read TGTGCCAGCTCCATCACTGAAGCTTTCTTT. Residues: CASSITEAFF.

The table lists this clone with a few counts. This chain links TRBV10-3 with TRBJ2-7; possibly TRBD2 for D (6 bases). This CDR3 contains 14 residues. The germline CDR1 and CDR2 sequences are ENHRY and SYGVKD. V was pared by 6 bases and J by 5 bases, with 17 bases between. The CDR3 region is CAISRTEGRNEQYF. The DNA for the CDR3 is TGTGCCATCAGCCGAACAGAGGGGAGGAACGAGCAGTACTTC.

V gene TRBV18 combines with J gene TRBJ1-1; 10 bases map to TRBD1. V dropped 1 base and J dropped 0; count of bases not matched to a gene: 5. The CDR3 consists of 17 residues. Germline V gene data show CDR1 as KGHSH and CDR2 as LQKENI. The CDR3 protein is CASSPLGTGALNTEAFF. In nucleotides, the CDR3 is TGTGCCAGCTCACCACTAGGGACAGGGGCCCTGAACACTGAAGCTTTCTTT.

This clone was found a few times. The chain links TRBV10-3 to TRBJ1-2, with 10 positions matching TRBD1. Germline trimming cut 0 bases from V and 3 bases from J; bases unmatched to any gene: 13. The CDR3 runs to 19 residues. Germline V CDR1 and CDR2: ENHRY, SYGVKD. The CDR3 nucleotides read TGTGCCATCAGTGAGTCGTTCGACAGGGGGCCTGGTTCGGACTATGGCTACACCTTC. Translated, it gives CAISESFDRGPGSDYGYTF.

CDR3 loop: CAWSVMGDQPQHF. CDR3 nucleotide sequence: TGTGCCTGGAGTGTAATGGGAGATCAGCCCCAGCATTTT. The gene calls are TRBV30 and TRBJ1-5; D remains unclear. Germline V CDR1 and CDR2: GTSNPN, SVGIG (reference sequence). Trimming removed 0 bases from V and 5 bases from J, with 8 bases in between. There are 13 residues in the CDR3.

This sequence joins TRBV6-5 and TRBJ1-1; D is perhaps TRBD1 (5 bases). Trimming removed 5 bases at V and 8 bases at J, with 15 bases between. The CDR3 is 13 residues long. The germline V gene encodes CDR1 MNHEY and CDR2 SVGAGI. CDR3 coding DNA: TGTGCCAGCAGTACCGACAGACGAGGGGAAGCTTTCTTT. This codes for CASSTDRRGEAFF.

This clone was picked up one time. CDR3 residues: CASSEPPGGHPRETQYF. DNA of the CDR3: TGTGCCAGCAGTGAACCCCCTGGGGGACACCCCCGGGAGACCCAGTACTTC. V is TRBV6-1 and J is TRBJ2-5, with D possibly matching TRBD1 (6 bases). The CDR3 extends over 17 amino acids. The germline gives CDR1 MNHNS, CDR2 SASEGT. The V end lost 2 bases, the J end lost 5 bases, and 21 bases lay between the germline ends.

The V gene is TRBV20-1, the J gene TRBJ2-3, with D uncertain. Germline V gene sequence: CDR1 DFQATT, CDR2 SNEGSKA (reference sequence). V lost 0 bases, J lost 10 bases, and 8 bases lay in between. This CDR3 has 11 residues. This CDR3 reads CSARDEVAQYF. The CDR3 nucleotides are TGCAGTGCTAGAGATGAGGTGGCGCAGTATTTT.

This rearrangement joins TRBV18 to TRBJ1-2; D possibly corresponds to TRBD1 (6 bases). The germline V gene encodes CDR1 KGHSH and CDR2 LQKENI. V shed 3 bases and J shed 2 bases, with 10 bases lying between them. This CDR3 has 14 amino acids. The CDR3 DNA follows: TGTGCCAGCTCACCTGGACAGCTCAACTATGGCTACACCTTC. Amino acid sequence: CASSPGQLNYGYTF.

This rearrangement joins TRBV11-1 to TRBJ1-3, with D possibly being TRBD1 (6 bases). Trimming took 5 bases from V and 9 from J, leaving 14 bases between them. The CDR3 runs to 13 residues. Germline CDR1 reads SGHAT; CDR2 reads FQDESV (reference sequence). CDR3 loop: CASSRNRDGTIYF. The CDR3 bases are TGTGCCAGCAGCCGTAACAGGGACGGCACCATATATTTT.